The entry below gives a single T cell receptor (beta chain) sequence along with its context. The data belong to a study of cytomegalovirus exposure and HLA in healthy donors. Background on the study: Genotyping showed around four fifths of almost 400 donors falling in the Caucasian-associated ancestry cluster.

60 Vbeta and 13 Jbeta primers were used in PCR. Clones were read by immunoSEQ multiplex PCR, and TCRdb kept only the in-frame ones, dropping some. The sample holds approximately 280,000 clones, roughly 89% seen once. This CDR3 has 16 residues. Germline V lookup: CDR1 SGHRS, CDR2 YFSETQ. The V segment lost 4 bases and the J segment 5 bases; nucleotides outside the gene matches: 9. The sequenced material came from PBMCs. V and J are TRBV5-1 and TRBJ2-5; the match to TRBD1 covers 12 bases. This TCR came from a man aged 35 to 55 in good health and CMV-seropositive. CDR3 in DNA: TGCGCCAGCAGCCTCCGGGACAGGGGGCCACGGGAGACCCAGTACTTC. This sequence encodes CASSLRDRGPRETQYF.